Sequencing of this T cell receptor (beta chain) was carried out in a study of beta chain features in type 1 diabetes. Study-level findings and limits: Type 1 diabetes patients showed a moderate but significant shortening of TCRB CDR3s in all four CD4+ subsets.

On this clone itself: Its antigen remains unknown.

The CDR3 runs to 15 residues. The ends lost 2 bases at V and 4 bases at J; junction bases unmatched: 3. Germline-derived CDR1 and CDR2 are LGHNA and YSLEER. CD45RO/CCR7/CD25/CD127/CD95/CD27 staining was used to isolate CD4+ naive, central memory, regulatory and stem cell-like memory cells by sorting. Sequenced material consisted of expressed TCRB transcripts (all of the isolated RNA was reverse transcribed). About 3.4 million reads per sample on average were obtained from naive, central memory and regulatory T cell samples. TCRdb's table, derived via immunoSEQ multiplex PCR, lists solely in-frame clones and lacks some. The table has about 650,000 clones, 9.5% to 15% seen once.

The chain carries TRBV4-3 and TRBJ2-1, with 9 bases aligning to TRBD1. This sequence originates from a man between 25 and 39 years old with type 1 diabetes. The material sequenced was naive CD4+ T cells from blood. CDR3 DNA: TGCGCCAGCAGCCAATTGACAGGGGGTTACAATGAGCAGTTCTTC. Amino acids: CASSQLTGGYNEQFF.